The 5 T cell receptor beta chains given below trace back to one sample, sequenced in a study of blood T cell repertoires in COVID-19. The table came from immunoSEQ multiplex PCR; TCRdb's copy has only in-frame clones and leaves some out. The data show about 88,000 clones, with over 75% seen just once and around 3% held by the top ten. The specimen sequenced was peripheral blood. Receptors originate from a woman aged 80 or over with acute or convalescent COVID-19.

In its sample, this clone was seen a few times. The rearrangement uses TRBV4-2 and TRBJ2-7, with 10 bases fitting TRBD1. J lost 2 bases, V lost 4 bases, and 8 bases had no gene match. The CDR3 loop spans 16 amino acids. CDR1 is LGHNA, CDR2 YNFKEQ, per germline. CDR3 sequence (DNA): TGTGCCAGCAGCCCTACCGGGACAGGGGTTGCCTACGAGCAGTACTTC. It codes for CASSPTGTGVAYEQYF.

This clone was detected once. This rearrangement joins TRBV5-1 to TRBJ2-5; TRBD1 agrees at 8 bases. Germline V gene lookup returns CDR1 SGHRS and CDR2 YFSETQ. This CDR3 contains 14 residues. J gave up 5 bases and V 4 bases, and 7 bases lay outside the gene matches. CDR3 in amino acids: CASSPAGGGETQYF. DNA of the CDR3: TGCGCCAGCAGCCCAGCAGGGGGCGGCGAGACCCAGTACTTC.

The gene calls are TRBV6-4 and TRBJ2-1, with 9 positions matching TRBD2. V dropped 4 bases and J dropped 0; count of bases not matched to a gene: 1. The CDR3 totals 15 residues. Germline V gene data show CDR1 as MRHNA and CDR2 as SNTAGT. DNA for the CDR3: TGTGCCAGCAGTGTTAGCGGGGGCTCCTACAATGAGCAGTTCTTC. Its translation is CASSVSGGSYNEQFF.

This clone has only one observation. V is TRBV7-8 and J is TRBJ2-1; D is unresolved. Germline CDR1 reads SGHVS; CDR2 reads FQNEAQ. CDR3 size: 15 residues. Trimming stripped 6 bases from V and 0 bases from J, with 12 bases between. Written as DNA, the CDR3 is TGTGCCAGCAGTGAACTACTGAGCTCCTACAATGAGCAGTTCTTC. It encodes CASSELLSSYNEQFF.

The chain uses TRBV2 and TRBJ1-1; 12 bases map to TRBD1. The CDR3 runs to 19 residues. J gave up 4 bases and V 7 bases, and 19 bases lay outside the gene matches. Germline V gene lookup returns CDR1 SNHLY and CDR2 FYNNEI. For the CDR3, the DNA is TGTGCCAGCACTCACTACCCCGGGACAGGGGGCGTCTCGGGCACTGAAGCTTTCTTT. Amino acid sequence: CASTHYPGTGGVSGTEAFF.